The rows below give T cell receptor beta chains drawn from one sample of a study of T cells in Graves' hyperthyroidism and ophthalmopathy. Each CDR3 protein gets one entry after TCRdb re-called the multiplex PCR reads with MiXCR. The sample holds 550,000 to 700,000 distinct CDR3 sequences, roughly 14% seen once. The material sequenced was blood. The origin of the receptors is a woman in her thirties or forties with Graves' ophthalmopathy. Both conserved end residues are part of each CDR3. The order of the fields is J gene, CDR3 length, D gene, clone size, V gene, CDR3 DNA, CDR3 protein. A D gene is named only where the DNA matches it firmly. Clone size is not always given. Where it is, it says once, few, many or a class for expanded clones.

>TRBJ1-1|16|TRBD1|many|TRBV20-1
TGCAGTGCCCCCAACCCGGGACAGGGGATGAACACTGAAGCTTTCTTT
CSAPNPGQGMNTEAFF
>TRBJ2-5|14|-|many|TRBV15
TGTGCCACCAGACCGGGGTATGCCCAAGAGACCCAGTACTTC
CATRPGYAQETQYF
>TRBJ2-5|13|TRBD1|-|TRBV12-3/TRBV12-4
TGTGCCAGCAGGGCCCAGGGGGCTGAGACCCAGTACTTC
CASRAQGAETQYF
>TRBJ1-3|13|TRBD1|many|TRBV4-3
TGCGCCAGCAGCCAAGAACAGGGGCACACCATATATTTT
CASSQEQGHTIYF
>TRBJ2-7|11|-|-|TRBV20-1
TGCAGTTTTACACAGGGCGCCGAGCAGTACTTC
CSFTQGAEQYF
>TRBJ2-7|13|-|-|TRBV7-8
TGTGCCAGCAGCTTAACAGGGGGGGCCCAGCAGTACTTC
CASSLTGGAQQYF
>TRBJ2-5|19|-|few|TRBV20-1
TGCAGTGCTAGAGATCCAGGGGGGGGCGTGGGGGTTCCCCAAGAGACCCAGTACTTC
CSARDPGGGVGVPQETQYF
>TRBJ2-7|18|TRBD1|many|TRBV7-8
TGTGCCAGCAGCTTCACAACCACCGGGACAGGGGGCGCGTACGAGCAGTACTTC
CASSFTTTGTGGAYEQYF
>TRBJ1-1|14|-|many|TRBV28
TGTGCCAGCAGTGTTCAGGGAGGTGGCACTGAAGCTTTCTTT
CASSVQGGGTEAFF
>TRBJ2-5|15|-|many|TRBV12-5
TGTGCTAGTGGTTTATTCTCCTGGACCAGAGAGACCCAGTACTTC
CASGLFSWTRETQYF
>TRBJ1-5|15|-|many|TRBV6-1
TGTGCCAGCAGTGTATACAGGGTGGTCAATCAGCCCCAGCATTTT
CASSVYRVVNQPQHF
>TRBJ2-6|20|TRBD2|-|TRBV14
TGTGCCAGCAGCCAAGTCCGCCCTAGCGGGAGGGCGGCCGGGGCCAACGTCCTGACTTTC
CASSQVRPSGRAAGANVLTF
>TRBJ2-7|14|-|many|TRBV12-3/TRBV12-4
TGTGCCAGCAGCGGGACCGGAGGGTCGTACGAGCAGTACTTC
CASSGTGGSYEQYF
>TRBJ1-1|16|TRBD1|many|TRBV11-2
TGTGCCAGCAGCCGATCGACAGGGCGCTCGAACACTGAAGCTTTCTTT
CASSRSTGRSNTEAFF
>TRBJ1-2|12|-|many|TRBV12-3/TRBV12-4
TGTGCCAGCAGTTTGGGTCAGTTGGGCTACACCTTC
CASSLGQLGYTF
>TRBJ2-3|12|-|few|TRBV20-1
TGCAGTCTCCGGCGGGCCGAGGATACGCAGTATTTT
CSLRRAEDTQYF
>TRBJ1-6|13|-|many|TRBV6-1
TGTGCCAGCGCCCGGGACGACAATTCACCCCTCCACTTT
CASARDDNSPLHF
>TRBJ2-7|15|-|few|TRBV19
TGTGCCAGTAAATACGGAGCAGGACTCTCCTACGAGCAGTACTTC
CASKYGAGLSYEQYF